Each of the 27 T cell receptor beta chains below was sequenced from the same sample in a study of blood T cell repertoires in COVID-19. Profiling relied on immunoSEQ multiplex PCR, and the TCRdb table lists in-frame clones only, not all of them. The sample comprises roughly 190,000 clones, more than 80% of which are singletons, and approximately 0.48% rests with the top ten. Sample: peripheral blood. These TCRs come from a man aged 45-60 years with acute or convalescent COVID-19.

The chain employs TRBV20-1 and TRBJ1-2; no reliable D call. The length of the CDR3 is 15 residues. Germline CDR1 DFQATT, CDR2 SNEGSKA (reference sequence). The V end lost 3 bases, the J end lost 0 bases, and 14 bases lay between the germline ends. For the CDR3, the DNA is TGCAGTGCTAGTATGTCCACGAGTTCTAACTATGGCTACACCTTC. It codes for CSASMSTSSNYGYTF.

This clone came up once. V is TRBV4-1 and J is TRBJ2-3, with D maybe TRBD1 (5 bases). V was shortened by 1 base and J by 4 bases, with 24 bases between the two germline ends. Germline V gene lookup returns CDR1 MGHRA and CDR2 YSYEKL. The CDR3 has 19 amino acids. The CDR3 region has the DNA TGCGCCAGCAGCCAAGTCCCCCTTTTTTGGGGCGGTAGAGCAGATACGCAGTATTTT. This translates into CASSQVPLFWGGRADTQYF.

The chain has TRBV7-9 and TRBJ2-4; the D is unclear. The length of the CDR3 is 14 residues. The V end lost 5 bases, the J end lost 0 bases, and 8 bases lay between the germline ends. Germline lookup yields CDR1 SEHNR and CDR2 FQNEAQ (reference sequence). In nucleotides, the CDR3 is TGTGCCAGCAGCGGTAACATAGCCAAAAACATTCAGTACTTC. It specifies CASSGNIAKNIQYF.

CDR3 sequence reads: CSVLLRDTEAFF. The CDR3 DNA follows: TGCAGCGTGCTCCTCAGGGACACTGAAGCTTTCTTT. The chain is built from TRBV29-1 and TRBJ1-1; tentatively, D is TRBD1 (5 bases). Trimming stripped 6 bases from V and 3 bases from J, with 11 bases between. Germline CDR1 reads SQVTM; CDR2 reads ANQGSEA. The CDR3 loop spans 12 amino acids.

This chain's CDR3 is CASSEAESGQVYGGYTF. CDR3 coding DNA: TGTGCCAGCAGTGAAGCGGAGAGTGGACAGGTCTATGGTGGCTACACCTTC. J is TRBJ1-2 and V is TRBV6-1, with 7 bases that match TRBD1. Germline assignment: CDR1 MNHNS and CDR2 SASEGT. V shed 0 bases, J shed 7 bases, and the junction held 14 bases outside the gene matches. This CDR3 is built from 17 residues.

This chain uses TRBV7-2 with TRBJ2-2; 9 nucleotides line up with TRBD1. CDR1 is SGHTA, CDR2 FQGNSA, per germline. This CDR3 is built from 15 residues. The junction had 3 bases not matched to a gene; V was cut back by 6 bases and J by 1 base. CDR3 bases: TGTGCCAGCAGATCGGGACAGGGGAACACCGGGGAGCTGTTTTTT. Protein sequence: CASRSGQGNTGELFF.

The gene calls are TRBV3-1 (or the pseudogene TRBV3-2) and TRBJ2-1, with 10 bases matching TRBD2. Germline values: CDR1 LGHDT, CDR2 YNNKEL (reference sequence). The CDR3 is 13 residues long. The V segment lost 8 bases and the J segment 4 bases; nucleotides outside the gene matches: 2. CDR3 loop: CASGGLAYNEQFF. The CDR3 region has the DNA TGTGCCAGCGGGGGACTAGCGTACAATGAGCAGTTCTTC.

The chain is built from TRBV7-6 and TRBJ2-1; 14 bases match TRBD2. After removal of 1 base from V and 9 bases from J, the junction contained 14 bases not matched to a gene. The CDR3 has 19 amino acids. Looked up from germline, CDR1 is SGHVS and CDR2 is FNYEAQ. The DNA of the CDR3 is TGTGCCAGCAGCTTAGTCGAGGGGGGACTAGCGGGAGAGCATCCTGAGCAGTTCTTC. It yields the protein CASSLVEGGLAGEHPEQFF.

The V gene is TRBV27, the J gene TRBJ2-3; no reliable D call. V lost 5 bases to trimming and J lost 6 bases, with 9 bases between them. Per the germline V gene, CDR1 is MNHEY and CDR2 is SMNVEV (reference sequence). The CDR3 has 12 residues. DNA for the CDR3: TGTGCCAGCAGTCCCCCCACTGATACGCAGTATTTT. This sequence encodes CASSPPTDTQYF.

This chain connects TRBV28 to TRBJ1-2; D gene unclear. Per germline, CDR1 MDHEN and CDR2 SYDVKM. CDR3 length equals 13 residues. Trimming stripped 5 bases from V and 1 base from J, with 8 bases between. The CDR3 nucleotides are TGTGCCAGCAGTAATATTCGTAACTATGGCTACACCTTC. Its translation is CASSNIRNYGYTF.

Of note for this clone: The same CDR3 arises from other DNA sequences in this sample as well. This chain joins TRBV11-3 and TRBJ2-1; D not certain. The CDR3 sequence is 12 residues long. Germline CDR1 SGHNT, CDR2 YENEEA. Trimming took 5 bases from V and 9 from J, leaving 11 bases between them. Here the CDR3 reads CASSLGGGEQFF. The CDR3 region has the DNA TGTGCCAGCAGCCTAGGTGGCGGTGAGCAGTTCTTC.

V gene TRBV7-2 combines with J gene TRBJ1-4, with a weak D call TRBD1 (5 bases). The V and J ends lost 3 bases and 6 bases respectively, with 11 bases between them. The germline gives CDR1 SGHTA, CDR2 FQGNSA. This CDR3 has 14 amino acids. The CDR3 is CASSLMTEDEKLFF. Here the CDR3 DNA reads TGTGCCAGCAGCTTGATGACAGAAGATGAAAAACTGTTTTTT.

The chain couples TRBV19 to TRBJ1-5; a weak D match, TRBD1 (6 bases). The CDR3 extends over 17 amino acids. V shed 2 bases and J shed 4 bases, with 18 bases lying between them. The germline V gene has CDR1 LNHDA and CDR2 SQIVND (reference sequence). The CDR3 loop reads CASSIRSGTTSNQPQHF. The CDR3 bases are TGTGCCAGTAGTATACGCTCCGGGACAACATCAAATCAGCCCCAGCATTTT.

The chain carries TRBV5-1 and TRBJ2-5; TRBD2 aligns across 14 bases. V dropped 4 bases and J dropped 4; count of bases not matched to a gene: 9. The CDR3 is 17 amino acids. Germline CDR1 SGHRS, CDR2 YFSETQ. CDR3 residues: CASSLGTSGSLSETQYF. The CDR3 nucleotides are TGCGCCAGCAGCCTAGGGACTAGCGGGAGTTTATCAGAGACCCAGTACTTC.

J is TRBJ2-1 and V is TRBV19; weak D call: TRBD2 (5 bases). CDR1 and CDR2 (germline): LNHDA, SQIVND (reference sequence). Trimming left V 4 bases short and J 0 bases short, with 13 bases between. There are 16 residues in the CDR3. CDR3 in amino acids: CASSTRGGSSYNEQFF. The DNA for the CDR3 is TGTGCCAGTAGTACTCGAGGTGGGAGCTCCTACAATGAGCAGTTCTTC.

The chain has TRBV6-5 and TRBJ2-2, with D possibly matching TRBD1 (5 bases). The V gene's germline CDR1 is MNHEY and CDR2 SVGAGI. CDR3 length: 11 amino acids. With 7 bases removed from V and 7 bases from J, the gap between germline ends came to 7 bases. CDR3 in DNA: TGTGCCAGCATAGGGGTCGGGGAGCTGTTTTTT. Protein: CASIGVGELFF.

The genes are TRBV12-5 and TRBJ2-3; D remains ambiguous. The V and J ends lost 7 bases and 2 bases respectively, with 10 bases between them. The CDR3 consists of 13 residues. Germline V CDR1 and CDR2: LGHNT, FRNRAP. Written as DNA, the CDR3 is TGTGCTAGTGCCCTTAATCCCACAGATACGCAGTATTTT. Amino acids: CASALNPTDTQYF. Full variable domain (outside the CDR3, taken from reference TRBV12-5 and TRBJ2-3): DARVTQTPRHKVTEMGQEVTMRCQPILGHNTVFWYRQTMMQGLELLAYFRNRAPLDDSGMPKDRFSAEMPDATLATLKIQPSEPRDSAVYFCASALNPTDTQYFGPGTRLTVL.

This clone was counted only a few times. V usage is TRBV4-2 and J usage is TRBJ1-4; D gene unclear. Trimming left V 0 bases short and J 8 bases short, with 16 bases between. The CDR3 has 16 residues. Germline values: CDR1 LGHNA, CDR2 YNFKEQ. CDR3 DNA: TGTGCCAGCAGCCAAGACCTAGGACTGGCTGGGGAAAAACTGTTTTTT. Translated, it gives CASSQDLGLAGEKLFF.

V and J are TRBV27 and TRBJ2-1; TRBD2 is a possible D gene (6 bases). Trimming removed 1 base at V and 12 bases at J, with 10 bases between. From germline, CDR1 is MNHEY and CDR2 SMNVEV (reference sequence). The CDR3 length is 12 residues. The CDR3 region has the DNA TGTGCCAGCAGTTTATGGGGAGGTGGGCAGTTCTTC. Amino acid sequence: CASSLWGGGQFF.

This chain links TRBV28 with TRBJ2-1; TRBD2 matches at 9 bases. The CDR3 spans 18 residues. V trimming: 2 bases; J trimming: 7 bases; junction bases outside the gene matches: 15. From germline, CDR1 is MDHEN and CDR2 SYDVKM. Here the CDR3 reads CASSLENSGRLVRNEQFF. The CDR3 DNA is TGTGCCAGCAGTTTAGAAAATAGCGGGAGATTGGTTAGGAATGAGCAGTTCTTC.

The table lists this clone with a count of one. The chain couples TRBV7-2 to TRBJ2-3; TRBD1 agrees at 7 bases. There are 15 residues in the CDR3. From germline, CDR1 is SGHTA and CDR2 FQGNSA. Germline trimming cut 5 bases from V and 0 bases from J; bases unmatched to any gene: 5. CDR3 bases: TGTGCCAGCAGCGCTAACAGGGGTAGCACAGATACGCAGTATTTT. Amino acid sequence: CASSANRGSTDTQYF.

The chain recombines TRBV3-1 (or the pseudogene TRBV3-2) with TRBJ1-1; D gene unclear. Germline loops: CDR1 LGHDT, CDR2 YNNKEL (reference sequence). The germline V and J ends were trimmed by 4 bases and 4 bases, with 10 bases remaining between them. The CDR3 is made up of 13 amino acids. The CDR3 sequence is CASSPGEGTEAFF. DNA for the CDR3: TGTGCCAGCAGCCCCGGAGAGGGCACTGAAGCTTTCTTT.

The genes are TRBV11-3 and TRBJ1-1, with D unresolved. Germline CDR1 reads SGHNT; CDR2 reads YENEEA. There are 13 residues in the CDR3. The V end lost 3 bases, the J end lost 1 base, and 6 bases lay between the germline ends. The DNA of the CDR3 is TGTGCCAGCAGCTTGGGAGGGAACACTGAAGCTTTCTTT. Protein: CASSLGGNTEAFF.

This chain uses TRBV5-1 with TRBJ2-1, with TRBD2 as a possible D gene (5 bases). Trimming left V 7 bases short and J 8 bases short, with 13 bases between. Germline CDR1 reads SGHRS; CDR2 reads YFSETQ. This CDR3 region has 12 residues. CDR3 in amino acids: CASREGRYEQFF. The CDR3 nucleotides are TGCGCCAGCCGGGAAGGAAGATATGAGCAGTTCTTC.

The chain is built from TRBV27 and TRBJ1-2; 7 bases map to TRBD1. There are 13 residues in the CDR3. CDR1 is MNHEY, CDR2 SMNVEV, per germline (reference sequence). With V trimmed by 6 bases and J by 4 bases, 5 bases remained unmatched. CDR3 nucleotide sequence: TGTGCCAGCAGAGCGACAGGGCTCTATGGCTACACCTTC. Its translation is CASRATGLYGYTF.

This chain uses TRBV19 with TRBJ2-1; maybe TRBD2 (5 bases). Trimming removed 3 bases from V and 14 bases from J, with 20 bases in between. The germline V gene has CDR1 LNHDA and CDR2 SQIVND (reference sequence). The CDR3 totals 14 residues. The CDR3: CASSIGWAGDEEFF. CDR3 bases: TGTGCCAGTAGTATCGGGTGGGCGGGCGACGAGGAGTTCTTC.

The chain couples TRBV27 to TRBJ1-6; D might be TRBD1 (5 bases). The germline V gene encodes CDR1 MNHEY and CDR2 SMNVEV (reference sequence). This CDR3 has 14 amino acids. The V and J ends lost 4 bases and 6 bases respectively, with 10 bases between them. In DNA, the CDR3 is TGTGCCAGCAGTTCAGGGATCGGTAATTCACCCCTCCACTTT. It is translated as CASSSGIGNSPLHF.